This T cell receptor (beta chain) was observed in a study of blood T cell repertoires in COVID-19. At the level of the study: Donors in the United States, Italy and Spain gave samples during acute or convalescent COVID-19. Sources were T cells, B-cell-depleted T cells, or PBMCs; the material itself was cDNA or gDNA.

CDR3 length: 13 amino acids. The V end was cut by 3 bases, the J end by 7 bases, with 13 bases between. Original methodology: Amplification of reference gene primers provided the estimated nucleated cell counts. Only in-frame clones appear in the TCRdb table, and some are missing; sequencing was by immunoSEQ multiplex PCR. Clone size and V and J calls were adopted from that table, with D and trimming inferred from the DNA. The data contain approximately 110,000 clones, about 90% of them singletons. This clone was observed once. V and J are TRBV12-3 or TRBV12-4 and TRBJ2-7; possible D gene TRBD2, 5 bases. Sequenced sample: peripheral blood. The TCR was taken from a human donor in a cohort sampled during active COVID-19. The CDR3 is CASSLEDLREQYF. CDR3 DNA: TGTGCCAGCAGTTTGGAGGACTTGAGGGAGCAGTACTTC.